Shown below are 32 T cell receptor beta chains from a single sample sequenced in a study of T cells in Graves' hyperthyroidism and ophthalmopathy. Amplified TCR beta CDR3 regions derived from RNA transcripts. HTBI primers were used for first-round RT-PCR of the TCR CDR3. TCRdb re-called the multiplex PCR reads with MiXCR, one entry per CDR3 protein. The sample carries about 380,000 distinct CDR3 sequences, 15% to 20% recorded once. Sequencing used blood. Source of these receptors: a man younger than 35 with Graves' ophthalmopathy.

In this sample, this clonotype turned up many times. The V and J genes are TRBV3-1 and TRBJ1-1; D remains ambiguous. This CDR3 contains 14 residues. Germline V lookup: CDR1 LGHDT, CDR2 YNNKEL (reference sequence). With 0 bases removed from V and 6 bases from J, the gap between germline ends came to 11 bases. CDR3 sequence reads: CASSQDAGDPEAFF. The CDR3 coding sequence is TGTGCCAGCAGCCAAGATGCAGGAGACCCTGAAGCTTTCTTT.

This clonotype was seen repeatedly, ten times or more. V gene TRBV6-1 combines with J gene TRBJ1-1, with 10 bases that match TRBD1. The CDR3 contains 14 residues. Trimming cost V 6 bases and J 4 bases; bases outside gene matches: 5. Germline CDR1 reads MNHNS; CDR2 reads SASEGT. CDR3 DNA sequence: TGTGCCAGCAGCAGGACAGGGGGTTTCACTGAAGCTTTCTTT. Translation: CASSRTGGFTEAFF.

This clonotype has at least ten counts. The chain carries TRBV12-3 or TRBV12-4 and TRBJ2-1, with TRBD2 matching over 9 bases. The length of the CDR3 is 14 residues. The ends lost 4 bases at V and 4 bases at J; junction bases unmatched: 2. The CDR3 DNA reads TGTGCCAGCAGTTATAGCGGGGGATACAATGAGCAGTTCTTC. Residues: CASSYSGGYNEQFF.

A word on this clonotype: One end of the junction fails to match germline, which may point to a read error. V usage is TRBV7-3 and J usage is TRBJ2-6; D is possibly TRBD1 (5 bases). CDR3 size: 15 residues. Germline values: CDR1 SGHTA, CDR2 FQGTGA. The chain's CDR3 is CASSTGVSGANILTF. The CDR3 DNA sequence: TGTGCCAGCAGCACAGGAGTCTCTGGGGCCAACATCCTGACTTTC.

This clonotype was seen repeatedly, ten times or more. V is TRBV20-1 and J is TRBJ2-7, with D hard to call. The CDR3 has 13 residues. Germline V gene sequence: CDR1 DFQATT, CDR2 SNEGSKA (reference sequence). V was trimmed by 6 bases and J by 3 bases, leaving 15 bases between them. CDR3 region: CSASLGESYEQYF. CDR3 nucleotide sequence: TGCAGTGCCTCCCTGGGTGAGAGCTACGAGCAGTACTTC.

This clonotype was counted at least ten times. The rearrangement uses TRBV10-3 and TRBJ1-2, with D unresolved. The CDR3 sequence is 13 residues long. Germline V CDR1 and CDR2: ENHRY, SYGVKD. Trimming shortened V by 7 bases and J by 4 bases, and 13 bases separated the two germline ends. For the CDR3, the DNA is TGTGCCATCACGAGCGAGGGCCGCTATGGCTACACCTTC. Amino acids: CAITSEGRYGYTF.

The chain uses TRBV5-8 and TRBJ2-5; either TRBD1 or TRBD2 may supply D (5 bases each). The CDR3 is made up of 13 amino acids. Trimming took 4 bases from V and 4 from J, leaving 11 bases between them. Germline V gene data show CDR1 as SGHTS and CDR2 as YDEGEE. The CDR3 coding sequence is TGTGCCAGCAGCCGGGACCAGGGAGAGACCCAGTACTTC. This sequence encodes CASSRDQGETQYF.

This clonotype came up many times. This chain connects TRBV7-3 to TRBJ2-2; D tentatively reads TRBD1 or TRBD2 (5 bases each). Germline CDR1 reads SGHTA; CDR2 reads FQGTGA. This CDR3 region has 18 residues. With 4 bases removed from V and 1 base from J, the gap between germline ends came to 19 bases. CDR3 protein: CASSYHFPGTGNTGELFF. The CDR3 coding sequence is TGTGCCAGCAGCTACCATTTCCCCGGGACGGGGAACACCGGGGAGCTGTTTTTT.

This clonotype was seen a few times. V and J are TRBV9 and TRBJ2-5; D is ambiguous. The CDR3 has 15 amino acids. V was shortened by 0 bases and J by 2 bases, with 11 bases between the two germline ends. Looked up from germline, CDR1 is SGDLS and CDR2 is YYNGEE. The CDR3 loop reads CASSVAPSSQETQYF. CDR3 in DNA: TGTGCCAGCAGCGTAGCACCCAGTTCACAAGAGACCCAGTACTTC.

This clonotype was detected many times. This chain uses TRBV11-3 with TRBJ2-1, with 13 nucleotides matching TRBD2. Unmatched junction bases numbered 11, after V lost 8 bases and J lost 10 bases. Germline V gene lookup returns CDR1 SGHNT and CDR2 YENEEA. CDR3 length equals 15 residues. CDR3 DNA: TGTGCCAGCGGCTCGGCGGGACTAGCGGGGTTAGAGCAGTTCTTC. Its translation: CASGSAGLAGLEQFF.

This clonotype was counted a few times. CDR3: CASSDPEGSGGNEQFF. CDR3 bases: TGTGCCAGCAGTGACCCTGAGGGTTCCGGGGGAAATGAGCAGTTCTTC. The rearrangement uses TRBV6-1 and TRBJ2-1; D might be TRBD2 (6 bases). Germline-derived CDR1 and CDR2 are MNHNS and SASEGT. Trimming shortened V by 3 bases and J by 7 bases, and 19 bases separated the two germline ends. The CDR3 consists of 16 residues.

This clonotype was observed many times. The V and J genes are TRBV5-1 and TRBJ1-6, with D hard to call. Germline V gene data show CDR1 as SGHRS and CDR2 as YFSETQ. The CDR3 covers 15 residues. Trimming cost V 0 bases and J 8 bases, with 12 bases left between them. Here the CDR3 DNA reads TGCGCCAGCAGCTTGGGGTCAGTCAATCATTCACCCCTCCACTTT. Translation: CASSLGSVNHSPLHF.

The chain uses TRBV18 and TRBJ2-2; 8 bases line up with TRBD2. Germline trimming cut 3 bases from V and 0 bases from J; bases unmatched to any gene: 9. The CDR3 length is 18 residues. CDR1 is KGHSH, CDR2 LQKENI, per germline. CDR3 amino acids: CASSPPSGGLTNTGELFF. The CDR3 bases are TGTGCCAGCTCACCGCCCAGCGGGGGCCTTACGAACACCGGGGAGCTGTTTTTT.

This chain connects TRBV12-3 or TRBV12-4 to TRBJ2-2, with D maybe TRBD1 (5 bases). V lost 3 bases, J lost 7 bases, and 12 bases lay in between. CDR3 length: 14 residues. The CDR3 protein is CASSLAGIDGELFF. The CDR3 coding sequence is TGTGCCAGCAGTTTGGCAGGGATTGACGGGGAGCTGTTTTTT.

This clonotype was recorded at least ten times. The chain's CDR3 is CASSSVRVEAFF. CDR3 DNA sequence: TGTGCCAGCAGCTCCGTCCGGGTTGAAGCTTTCTTT. The J gene is TRBJ1-1, the V gene TRBV11-2; D uncertain. The CDR3 runs to 12 residues. Per the germline V gene, CDR1 is SGHAT and CDR2 is FQNNGV. The ends were cut back, 4 bases at V and 7 bases at J, with 10 bases in the middle. Looking up the rest from reference TRBV11-2 and TRBJ1-1 gives the full variable domain: EAGVAQSPRYKIIEKRQSVAFWCNPISGHATLYWYQQILGQGPKLLIQFQNNGVVDDSQLPKDRFSAERLKGVDSTLKIQPAKLEDSAVYLCASSSVRVEAFFGQGTRLTVV.

The V call is TRBV7-3, the J call TRBJ2-1; 16 bases line up with TRBD2. The CDR3 spans 19 residues. Unmatched junction bases numbered 11, after V lost 5 bases and J lost 4 bases. The germline CDR1 and CDR2 sequences are SGHTA and FQGTGA. The CDR3 is CASSETGTSGGAPYNEQFF. The CDR3 nucleotides are TGTGCCAGCAGCGAAACCGGGACTAGCGGGGGGGCCCCTTACAATGAGCAGTTCTTC.

This clonotype was observed at least ten times. The V gene is TRBV7-9, the J gene TRBJ2-1, with 9 bases that match TRBD2. Looked up from germline, CDR1 is SEHNR and CDR2 is FQNEAQ (reference sequence). Unmatched junction bases numbered 7, after V lost 1 base and J lost 3 bases. The CDR3 is 17 residues long. The CDR3 sequence: CASSLGLAGDYYNEQFF. The CDR3 nucleotides are TGTGCCAGCAGCTTAGGGTTAGCGGGGGACTACTACAATGAGCAGTTCTTC.

This clonotype has more than one count but fewer than ten. The gene calls are TRBV6-6 and TRBJ2-7, with D perhaps TRBD1 (6 bases). V was trimmed by 2 bases and J by 5 bases, leaving 19 bases between them. The CDR3 totals 16 residues. From germline, CDR1 is MNHNY and CDR2 SVGAGI (reference sequence). The CDR3 here is CASSYPGAFGPHEQYF. In DNA, the CDR3 is TGTGCCAGCAGTTACCCAGGGGCCTTCGGTCCCCACGAGCAGTACTTC.

A word on this clonotype: Just one base apart from a much larger clone, this may be a read error. The J gene is TRBJ2-7, the V gene TRBV12-3 or TRBV12-4, with unresolved D. V lost 7 bases and J 3 bases, leaving 13 bases between the germline ends. The CDR3 consists of 13 residues. The CDR3 loop is CASTLMGLYEQYF. CDR3 coding DNA: TGTGCCAGCACCCTGATGGGCCTCTACGAGCAGTACTTC.

This clonotype has ten or more counts. CDR3 protein: CASSYLQLTNTEAFF. The CDR3 DNA reads TGCGCCAGCAGCTACCTACAGCTGACGAACACTGAAGCTTTCTTT. This chain uses TRBV5-1 with TRBJ1-1, with no clear D. This CDR3 is built from 15 residues. The V gene lost 3 bases and the J gene lost 1 base, with 13 bases spanning the gap. Per the germline V gene, CDR1 is SGHRS and CDR2 is YFSETQ. Full variable domain (rest looked up from reference TRBV5-1 and TRBJ1-1): KAGVTQTPRYLIKTRGQQVTLSCSPISGHRSVSWYQQTPGQGLQFLFEYFSETQRNKGNFPGRFSGRQFSNSRSEMNVSTLELGDSALYLCASSYLQLTNTEAFFGQGTRLTVV.

This clonotype was recorded once. The junction shows a germline mismatch at one end, possibly a read error. The V and J genes are TRBV12-3 or TRBV12-4 and TRBJ1-5; D remains unclear. CDR3 length: 13 residues. The CDR3 reads CASTTSRAQLQHF. Here the CDR3 DNA reads TGTGCCAGCACTACCTCGCGGGCCCAGCTCCAGCATTTT.

This clonotype was picked up many times. The rearrangement uses TRBV6-1 and TRBJ1-2; D might be TRBD1 (5 bases). This CDR3 region has 16 residues. Trimming shortened V by 10 bases and J by 3 bases, and 24 bases separated the two germline ends. Germline-derived CDR1 and CDR2 are MNHNS and SASEGT. CDR3 in amino acids: CATKRVGLGWDYGYTF. CDR3 bases: TGTGCCACCAAACGGGTGGGGCTTGGTTGGGACTATGGCTACACCTTC.

The V call is TRBV10-2, the J call TRBJ1-2; D not certain. The V and J ends lost 0 bases and 2 bases respectively, with 10 bases between them. The CDR3 contains 15 residues. The germline V gene encodes CDR1 WSHSY and CDR2 SAAADI. CDR3 DNA sequence: TGCGCCAGCAGTGAGTCGATTGAGCTAAACTATGGCTACACCTTC. This codes for CASSESIELNYGYTF.

This clonotype was detected many times. The gene calls are TRBV12-3 or TRBV12-4 and TRBJ1-5, with D maybe TRBD1 (5 bases). V was clipped by 3 bases and J by 0 bases, with 9 bases between them. This CDR3 contains 15 residues. CDR3 bases: TGTGCCAGCAGTTTTGGAGGGACTAGCAATCAGCCCCAGCATTTT. It encodes CASSFGGTSNQPQHF.

The count of this clonotype is one. One end of the junction does not line up with germline, which may come from a read error. This chain connects TRBV6-1 to TRBJ1-4; D uncertain. CDR3 length: 16 residues. Germline V gene sequence: CDR1 MNHNS, CDR2 SASEGT. The CDR3 sequence: CASGEAVVQPNEKLFF. CDR3 coding DNA: TGTGCCAGCGGTGAAGCGGTCGTACAGCCGAATGAAAAACTGTTTTTT.

The table lists this clonotype with a few counts. The chain uses TRBV5-6 and TRBJ2-3; D is uncertain. Germline V CDR1 and CDR2: SGHDT, YYEEEE. The CDR3 is made up of 15 amino acids. V dropped 0 bases and J dropped 0 bases, with 8 bases sitting between them. CDR3 loop: CASSLEGASTDTQYF. As DNA, the CDR3 is TGTGCCAGCAGCTTGGAGGGCGCGAGCACAGATACGCAGTATTTT.

In its sample, this clonotype was seen many times. The chain uses TRBV5-1 and TRBJ1-3; D perhaps matches TRBD1 (6 bases). Germline V lookup: CDR1 SGHRS, CDR2 YFSETQ. The CDR3 spans 16 residues. V dropped 3 bases and J dropped 8 bases, with 21 bases sitting between them. The CDR3, as DNA: TGCGCCAGCAGCTCCCAGGGGACGGACCTCCGGGACACCATATATTTT. Amino acids: CASSSQGTDLRDTIYF.

The rearrangement joins TRBV12-3 or TRBV12-4 to TRBJ1-4; D is perhaps TRBD1 (5 bases). V was pared by 6 bases and J by 8 bases, with 10 bases between. This CDR3 region has 12 residues. The CDR3 sequence is CASRDRGEKLFF. CDR3 in DNA: TGTGCCAGCAGAGACAGAGGGGAAAAACTGTTTTTT.

This clonotype was seen ten or more times. V gene TRBV12-3 or TRBV12-4 combines with J gene TRBJ2-2; a weak D match, TRBD1 (5 bases). Trimming shortened V by 7 bases and J by 3 bases, and 12 bases separated the two germline ends. This CDR3 spans 14 amino acids. The CDR3 here is CASTLGRYTGELFF. The CDR3 coding sequence is TGTGCCAGCACCTTGGGGCGGTACACCGGGGAGCTGTTTTTT.

Concerning this clonotype itself: An end of the junction differs from the germline gene, which may be a read error. CDR3 nucleotides: TGTGCCAGCAGTGACTCAGTTGTATTTCTGGCTCTCTTT. Its translation: CASSDSVVFLALF. The V call is TRBV27, the J call TRBJ1-1; D gene uncertain. The CDR3 length is 13 residues. Germline CDR1 and CDR2: MNHEY and SMNVEV (reference sequence).

The chain has TRBV30 and TRBJ1-1, with D tentatively TRBD1 (6 bases). The CDR3 runs 14 residues. Deletions cut 3 bases from V and 1 base from J, with 12 bases between. Germline V CDR1 and CDR2: GTSNPN, SVGIG (reference sequence). The CDR3 nucleotides are TGTGCCTGGAGGGAACAGGGAGCGAACACTGAAGCTTTCTTT. Protein: CAWREQGANTEAFF.

The chain uses TRBV5-4 and TRBJ2-5; D not resolved. The V gene lost 4 bases and the J gene lost 5 bases, with 18 bases spanning the gap. This CDR3 is built from 15 residues. Germline V gene sequence: CDR1 SGHNT, CDR2 YYREEE (reference sequence). This CDR3 is CASSDSGLGQETQYF. CDR3 nucleotide sequence: TGTGCCAGCAGCGACTCAGGCCTGGGCCAGGAGACCCAGTACTTC.